Listed here are 18 T cell receptor beta chains from one sample, sequenced in a study of regulatory T cells in long-lasting Graves disease. Time point noted: newly diagnosed GD, antithyroid drugs for less than 3 months. PBMCs provided the RNA from which the TCR library was made. Library construction for TCR beta used iRepertoire HTBI primers and Arm-PCR of CDR3 regions. Using its own MiXCR run on the multiplex PCR reads, TCRdb lists one record per CDR3 protein. The table shows 360,000 or so distinct CDR3 sequences, with 16% occurring only once. These data were likewise used in another study, on T cells in Graves' hyperthyroidism and ophthalmopathy.

Here the sequenced sample was peripheral blood mononuclear cells (PBMCs), taken at new diagnosis, from a patient treated with antithyroid drugs. Receptors originate from a man aged 40-55 years with Graves disease.

This clonotype was seen ten or more times. The V call is TRBV2, the J call TRBJ2-1; 12 positions agree with TRBD2. Germline V gives CDR1 SNHLY, CDR2 FYNNEI. V dropped 4 bases and J dropped 5; count of bases not matched to a gene: 3. The CDR3 has 15 residues. The CDR3 protein is CASSGASGGDNEQFF. The DNA of the CDR3 is TGTGCCAGCAGTGGGGCTAGCGGGGGGGACAATGAGCAGTTCTTC. The full variable domain, completed using reference TRBV2 and TRBJ2-1, is EPEVTQTPSHQVTQMGQEVILRCVPISNHLYFYWYRQILGQKVEFLVSFYNNEISEKSEIFDDQFSVERPDGSNFTLKIRSTKLEDSAMYFCASSGASGGDNEQFFGPGTRLTVL.

The sample holds many counts of this clonotype. V is TRBV5-1 and J is TRBJ2-3; no clear D. The CDR3 runs to 15 residues. V shed 0 bases and J shed 0 bases, with 8 bases lying between them. Germline V lookup: CDR1 SGHRS, CDR2 YFSETQ. CDR3 sequence: CASSLGGTSTDTQYF. In nucleotides, the CDR3 is TGCGCCAGCAGCTTGGGCGGAACTAGCACAGATACGCAGTATTTT.

This clonotype was counted at least ten times. An end of the junction does not agree with germline; a read error may underlie this. This rearrangement joins TRBV6-1 to TRBJ2-1, with D possibly called TRBD1 or TRBD2 (6 bases each). The end of the DNA fits TRBJ2-5 better, so the J call may be wrong. The germline V gene encodes CDR1 MNHNS and CDR2 SASEGT. CDR3 size: 15 residues. The CDR3 reads CVSSEGGLPQETQYF. The DNA of the CDR3 is TGTGTCAGCAGTGAGGGGGGACTGCCACAGGAGACCCAGTACTTC.

The genes are TRBV2 and TRBJ2-2, with TRBD1 matching 8 bases. Germline V lookup: CDR1 SNHLY, CDR2 FYNNEI. The CDR3 has 14 residues. After removal of 9 bases from V and 2 bases from J, the junction contained 5 bases not matched to a gene. This chain's CDR3 is CARGGQVNTGELFF. The CDR3 bases are TGTGCCAGGGGGGGACAGGTTAACACCGGGGAGCTGTTTTTT.

This clonotype was observed at least ten times. The DNA of the CDR3 is TGTGCCAGCAGTGAAAGGGTCGGACAGTTCTACGAGCAGTACTTC. The encoded protein is CASSERVGQFYEQYF. The V and J genes are TRBV2 and TRBJ2-7; tentatively, D is TRBD1 (6 bases). This CDR3 has 15 residues. Looked up from germline, CDR1 is SNHLY and CDR2 is FYNNEI. Trimming took off 2 bases at V and 3 bases at J, with 14 bases between the two ends.

In its sample, this clonotype was seen a few times. The chain is built from TRBV4-2 and TRBJ2-7; D is perhaps TRBD1 (6 bases). Germline values: CDR1 LGHNA, CDR2 YNFKEQ. Deletions cut 4 bases from V and 4 bases from J, with 11 bases between. The CDR3 loop spans 13 amino acids. The CDR3 DNA is TGTGCCAGCAGCCGACAGGTAGAGTACGAGCAGTACTTC. Residues: CASSRQVEYEQYF.

The chain couples TRBV28 to TRBJ2-2, with 9 bases aligning to TRBD1. Germline lookup yields CDR1 MDHEN and CDR2 SYDVKM. With V trimmed by 2 bases and J by 5 bases, 3 bases remained unmatched. The CDR3 has 15 amino acids. Written as DNA, the CDR3 is TGTGCCAGCAGTTTAAACAGGGGGCGAACCGGGGAGCTGTTTTTT. Translating it yields CASSLNRGRTGELFF.

This clonotype was counted many times. The V gene is TRBV28, the J gene TRBJ2-1, with 7 bases fitting TRBD2. V lost 5 bases to trimming and J lost 5 bases; unmatched junction nucleotides: 9. The CDR3 length is 15 residues. Germline CDR1 MDHEN, CDR2 SYDVKM. The CDR3 sequence is CASSAPGGRDNEQFF. CDR3 nucleotide sequence: TGTGCCAGCAGTGCCCCGGGAGGCAGAGACAATGAGCAGTTCTTC.

The chain employs TRBV5-5 and TRBJ2-2, with D possibly called TRBD1 or TRBD2 (5 bases each). Trimming removed 7 bases from V and 7 bases from J, with 20 bases in between. This CDR3 region has 15 residues. Per germline, CDR1 SGHKS and CDR2 YYEKEE (reference sequence). CDR3 loop: CASFQDNGVGGELFF. CDR3 coding DNA: TGTGCCAGCTTCCAGGACAACGGGGTTGGCGGGGAGCTGTTTTTT.

This chain uses TRBV4-1 with TRBJ2-1; weak D call: TRBD2 (6 bases). Trimming stripped 4 bases from V and 0 bases from J, with 10 bases between. The CDR3 runs to 15 residues. Germline CDR1 MGHRA, CDR2 YSYEKL. CDR3 sequence (DNA): TGCGCCAGCAGCCTCGTAGCGGACTCCTACAATGAGCAGTTCTTC. As protein: CASSLVADSYNEQFF.

CDR3 in amino acids: CASSLMKDTQYF. The CDR3 DNA sequence: TGTGCCAGCAGCTTGATGAAGGATACGCAGTATTTT. This chain joins TRBV5-4 and TRBJ2-3; D call uncertain. Per germline, CDR1 SGHNT and CDR2 YYREEE (reference sequence). The CDR3 has 12 amino acids. V lost 1 base and J lost 6, with 6 bases in between.

The rearrangement joins TRBV5-1 to TRBJ2-5; 7 bases map to TRBD1. Germline-derived CDR1 and CDR2 are SGHRS and YFSETQ. V lost 4 bases, J lost 4 bases, and 7 bases stayed unmatched. The CDR3 runs to 14 residues. Written as DNA, the CDR3 is TGCGCCAGCAGCCAGCCGGGACAGCTAGAGACCCAGTACTTC. Protein: CASSQPGQLETQYF.

This clonotype showed up many times. V usage is TRBV12-3 or TRBV12-4 and J usage is TRBJ1-4, with a possible D match to TRBD1 (5 bases). This CDR3 comprises 14 residues. The V end was cut by 3 bases, the J end by 3 bases, with 8 bases between. Here the CDR3 reads CASSLGHSNEKLFF. The CDR3 bases are TGTGCCAGCAGTTTGGGGCATTCTAATGAAAAACTGTTTTTT.

In regard to this clonotype: One base away lies a much larger clone, so this may be a sequencing read error. This chain links TRBV5-1 with TRBJ2-3; 13 nucleotides line up with TRBD2. Matching the DNA end better, TRBJ2-1 makes the J call doubtful. Germline V gene sequence: CDR1 SGHRS, CDR2 YFSETQ. The CDR3 sequence is 17 residues long. In DNA form, the CDR3 reads TGCGCCAGCAGCTTGGTGACTAGCGGGGGGTTGTGCAATGAGCAGTTCTTC. Encoded protein: CASSLVTSGGLCNEQFF.

This clonotype was seen more than once but under ten times. J is TRBJ2-1 and V is TRBV3-2. TRBV3-2 is an annotated pseudogene. CDR3 size: 13 residues. The CDR3 DNA reads TGTGCCAGCAGCCCTTCAAATGCGAATGAGCAGCTCTTC. It yields the protein CASSPSNANEQLF.

The chain employs TRBV30 and TRBJ2-5; the D gene could be TRBD1 or TRBD2 (6 bases each). Germline V gives CDR1 GTSNPN, CDR2 SVGIG (reference sequence). With 0 bases removed from V and 3 bases from J, the gap between germline ends came to 11 bases. This CDR3 comprises 14 residues. CDR3 loop: CAWSVGGLEETQYF. The DNA for the CDR3 is TGTGCCTGGAGTGTAGGGGGGTTGGAAGAGACCCAGTACTTC.

This clonotype was detected a few times. This clone may be a read error of a much larger clone one base away. The chain is built from TRBV9 and TRBJ2-5, with 7 nucleotides matching TRBD2. Germline assignment: CDR1 SGDLS and CDR2 YYNGEE. V lost 2 bases, J lost 1 base, and 2 bases stayed unmatched. The CDR3 consists of 14 residues. CDR3 nucleotides: TGTGCCAGCAGCGTTTCTAGCGGCCAAGAGACCCAGTACTTC. It encodes CASSVSSGQETQYF.

This clonotype was recorded a few times. This rearrangement joins TRBV24-1 to TRBJ2-1; 9 bases are a match to TRBD2. The CDR3 extends over 18 amino acids. The junction had 18 bases not matched to a gene; V was cut back by 6 bases and J by 7 bases. Looked up from germline, CDR1 is KGHDR and CDR2 is SFDVKD. The CDR3 nucleotides read TGTGCCACCAGTTTAGGGTCCTTAAGCGGGGGGTCATATAATGAGCAGTTCTTC. Its protein product is CATSLGSLSGGSYNEQFF.